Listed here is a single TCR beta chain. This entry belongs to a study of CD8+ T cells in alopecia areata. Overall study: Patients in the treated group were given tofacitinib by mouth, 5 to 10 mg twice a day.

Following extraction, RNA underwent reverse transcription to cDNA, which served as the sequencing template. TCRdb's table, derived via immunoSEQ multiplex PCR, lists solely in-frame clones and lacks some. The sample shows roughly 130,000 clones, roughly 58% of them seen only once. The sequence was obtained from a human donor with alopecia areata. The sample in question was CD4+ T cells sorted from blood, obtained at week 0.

Here the CDR3 reads CSGRAGGRTDTQYF. CDR3 nucleotide sequence: TGCAGCGGCAGAGCGGGGGGGCGCACAGATACGCAGTATTTT. The rearrangement joins TRBV29-1 to TRBJ2-3, with 10 bases fitting TRBD2. Trimming took 7 bases from V and 1 from J; bases not matched to a gene: 5. This CDR3 comprises 14 residues. The germline V gene has CDR1 SQVTM and CDR2 ANQGSEA.